The 21 T cell receptor beta chains below come from one sample, sequenced in a study of blood T cell repertoires in COVID-19 (dated by TCRdb to between 2020 and 2021). Libraries were made using the immunoSEQ multiplex PCR assay. This is the immuneACCESS table as TCRdb keeps it, with only in-frame sequences that have V and J called. A part of the clones is gone; compared with another copy, unresolved V genes explain less than half, and the rest is unexplained. The sample has 65,000 to 90,000 clones on record, roughly 80% of them singletons. Of the sample, roughly 6% falls within the top ten clones. Sequenced sample: peripheral blood. The receptors originated from a woman aged 60 to 75 with acute or convalescent COVID-19.

This chain connects TRBV10-1 to TRBJ1-1; the match to TRBD1 covers 10 bases. The CDR3 sequence is 13 residues long. Germline trimming cut 6 bases from V and 5 bases from J; bases unmatched to any gene: 3. CDR1 is WNHNN and CDR2 is SYGVQD in the germline V gene (reference sequence). Written as DNA, the CDR3 is TGCGCCAGCAGCAGACAGGGGGCGACTGAAGCTTTCTTT. Its translation is CASSRQGATEAFF.

The chain combines TRBV7-2 with TRBJ1-4, with D perhaps TRBD1 (5 bases). CDR3 size: 14 residues. Deletions cut 5 bases from V and 8 bases from J, with 15 bases between. Looked up from germline, CDR1 is SGHTA and CDR2 is FQGNSA. This CDR3 is CASSPWGRGEKLFF. CDR3 nucleotides: TGTGCCAGCAGCCCCTGGGGACGGGGGGAAAAACTGTTTTTT. The full variable domain, its missing parts supplied by reference TRBV7-2 and TRBJ1-4, is GAGVSQSPSNKVTEKGKDVELRCDPISGHTALYWYRQSLGQGLEFLIYFQGNSAPDKSGLPSDRFSAERTGGSVSTLTIQRTQQEDSAVYLCASSPWGRGEKLFFGSGTQLSVL.

The gene calls are TRBV6-5 and TRBJ2-1, with TRBD2 matching over 11 bases. The trim removed 6 bases at V and 5 bases at J, leaving 6 bases unmatched. The CDR3 totals 15 residues. Looked up from germline, CDR1 is MNHEY and CDR2 is SVGAGI. In DNA form, the CDR3 reads TGTGCCAGCAGGGCCGGGACTAGCGGAAACAATGAGCAGTTCTTC. Its protein is CASRAGTSGNNEQFF.

This sequence joins TRBV4-1 and TRBJ2-1; 9 positions agree with TRBD1. Germline lookup yields CDR1 MGHRA and CDR2 YSYEKL. This CDR3 comprises 17 residues. V lost 5 bases and J lost 6; bases outside the gene matches: 14. The DNA of the CDR3 is TGCGCCAGCAGCTTCCCGTCGTGGGACAGGGTTCCCAATGAGCAGTTCTTC. Its protein is CASSFPSWDRVPNEQFF.

This chain connects TRBV3-1 (or the pseudogene TRBV3-2) to TRBJ1-6; possibly TRBD1 for D (5 bases). CDR1 is LGHDT, CDR2 YNNKEL, per germline (reference sequence). CDR3 length equals 15 residues. Trimming took off 2 bases at V and 9 bases at J, with 14 bases between the two ends. CDR3 region: CASSQKTGGTSPLHF. The CDR3 bases are TGTGCCAGCAGCCAAAAGACGGGAGGGACTTCACCCCTCCACTTT.

The CDR3 reads CASTTGLHNYGYTF. The CDR3 region has the DNA TGTGCCAGCACCACGGGACTGCATAACTATGGCTACACCTTC. The rearrangement links TRBV9 to TRBJ1-2, with a weak D call TRBD1 (5 bases). Between the trimmed V and J ends, which lost 6 bases and 1 base, there was a span of 13 bases. This CDR3 spans 14 amino acids. Per germline, CDR1 SGDLS and CDR2 YYNGEE.

V gene TRBV3-1 (or the pseudogene TRBV3-2) combines with J gene TRBJ2-2; TRBD2 might be the D (6 bases). V was trimmed by 1 base and J by 5 bases, leaving 8 bases between them. The CDR3 extends over 14 amino acids. From germline, CDR1 is LGHDT and CDR2 YNNKEL (reference sequence). This chain's CDR3 is CASSQVRGTGELFF. CDR3 DNA sequence: TGTGCCAGCAGCCAAGTACGGGGGACCGGGGAGCTGTTTTTT.

This clone was detected only once. As DNA, the CDR3 is TGTGCCAGCTCACCTTCCGACAGGGGCGGAGGCTACACCTTC. This codes for CASSPSDRGGGYTF. The chain combines TRBV18 with TRBJ1-2, with 8 positions matching TRBD1. The CDR3 is 14 residues long. Trimming at V came to 3 bases and at J to 8 bases, leaving 8 bases not matched to a gene. Germline V gives CDR1 KGHSH, CDR2 LQKENI.

This clone has a single count. This chain joins TRBV6-6 and TRBJ2-7; 9 nucleotides line up with TRBD1. The CDR3 covers 16 residues. V trimming: 6 bases; J trimming: 7 bases; junction bases outside the gene matches: 16. Germline CDR1 MNHNY, CDR2 SVGAGI (reference sequence). CDR3 DNA: TGTGCCAGCAGACTAATTCCCGGGACAGGGACGGGGGAGCAGTACTTC. It is translated as CASRLIPGTGTGEQYF.

The chain recombines TRBV7-9 with TRBJ2-7, with 9 bases matching TRBD2. The CDR3 contains 17 residues. Losses at the gene ends were 5 bases for V and 2 bases for J; bases not matched to a gene: 13. Germline CDR1 and CDR2: SEHNR and FQNEAQ (reference sequence). CDR3 coding DNA: TGTGCCAGCAGCCCTAGCGCGGGGGGGAAGACTCCCTACGAGCAGTACTTC. It specifies CASSPSAGGKTPYEQYF.

The chain carries TRBV27 and TRBJ1-2; 7 nucleotides line up with TRBD1. The CDR3 runs to 15 residues. V gave up 6 bases and J gave up 5 bases; unmatched junction bases: 12. From germline, CDR1 is MNHEY and CDR2 SMNVEV (reference sequence). CDR3 sequence: CASSLRRQGDYGYTF. In DNA form, the CDR3 reads TGTGCCAGCAGCCTCCGCCGACAGGGTGATTATGGCTACACCTTC.

The chain joins TRBV18 to TRBJ2-1, with 7 bases matching TRBD1. This CDR3 is 15 amino acids long. CDR1 KGHSH and CDR2 LQKENI come from the germline V gene. With 8 bases clipped from V and 0 bases from J, the junction kept 7 bases outside the gene matches. Here the CDR3 reads CASQPDRSSYNEQFF. In DNA form, the CDR3 reads TGTGCCAGCCAACCGGACAGGAGCTCCTACAATGAGCAGTTCTTC.

V gene TRBV19 combines with J gene TRBJ2-1; 9 nucleotides agree with TRBD2. Germline loops: CDR1 LNHDA, CDR2 SQIVND (reference sequence). The CDR3 covers 14 residues. Trimming cost V 7 bases and J 5 bases; bases outside gene matches: 6. CDR3 loop: CASTPSGVHNEQFF. CDR3 DNA sequence: TGTGCCAGTACCCCTAGCGGGGTACACAATGAGCAGTTCTTC.

This clone was detected once. V and J are TRBV13 and TRBJ2-5, with TRBD1 as a possible D gene (5 bases). Germline V CDR1 and CDR2: PRHDT, FYEKMQ (reference sequence). The CDR3 covers 14 residues. Trimming left V 5 bases short and J 2 bases short, with 12 bases between. Here the CDR3 DNA reads TGTGCCAGCAGCCCCAGGGTGGGTCAAGAGACCCAGTACTTC. Translated, it gives CASSPRVGQETQYF.

The chain is built from TRBV6-5 and TRBJ1-1; D is ambiguous. In germline, CDR1 is MNHEY, CDR2 SVGAGI. There are 12 residues in the CDR3. The V end was cut by 8 bases, the J end by 2 bases, with 9 bases between. CDR3 DNA: TGTGCCAGCGAGGGAGAAAACACTGAAGCTTTCTTT. This gives the protein CASEGENTEAFF.

The CDR3 loop reads CASSRVAGGQETQYF. The CDR3, as DNA: TGTGCCAGCAGCCGTGTGGCCGGGGGTCAAGAGACCCAGTACTTC. The chain carries TRBV7-3 and TRBJ2-5; D possibly corresponds to TRBD2 (6 bases). Per germline, CDR1 SGHTA and CDR2 FQGTGA. The CDR3 contains 15 residues. V was shortened by 5 bases and J by 2 bases, with 15 bases between the two germline ends.

Ten or more counts support this clone. This specimen includes other DNA sequences encoding the same CDR3. V and J are TRBV6-5 and TRBJ1-1; no clear D. The CDR3 sequence is 13 residues long. Germline assignment: CDR1 MNHEY and CDR2 SVGAGI. V lost 3 bases to trimming and J lost 4 bases, with 9 bases between them. The CDR3 DNA is TGTGCCAGCAGTTATGTTGGAGGCACTGAAGCTTTCTTT. This sequence encodes CASSYVGGTEAFF.

The chain uses TRBV6-5 and TRBJ1-2, with a weak D call TRBD1 (6 bases). Germline V gene sequence: CDR1 MNHEY, CDR2 SVGAGI. V was pared by 4 bases and J by 2 bases, with 17 bases between. This CDR3 is 16 amino acids long. The CDR3 sequence: CASSSYDRPENYGYTF. CDR3 sequence (DNA): TGTGCCAGCAGTTCTTACGACAGGCCGGAGAACTATGGCTACACCTTC.

The gene calls are TRBV3-1 (or the pseudogene TRBV3-2) and TRBJ1-1; 9 nucleotides agree with TRBD1. With 3 bases clipped from V and 6 bases from J, the junction kept 5 bases outside the gene matches. The CDR3 length is 14 residues. Per germline, CDR1 LGHDT and CDR2 YNNKEL (reference sequence). Here the CDR3 reads CASSHGTGRAEAFF. CDR3 DNA sequence: TGTGCCAGCAGCCATGGGACAGGGAGGGCTGAAGCTTTCTTT.

This sequence joins TRBV5-6 and TRBJ2-5, with 7 bases fitting TRBD1. V lost 3 bases to trimming and J lost 1 base; unmatched junction nucleotides: 9. CDR1 is SGHDT and CDR2 is YYEEEE in the germline V gene. This CDR3 region has 16 residues. The CDR3 is CASSWPGQQFQETQYF. CDR3 bases: TGTGCCAGCAGCTGGCCGGGACAGCAATTCCAAGAGACCCAGTACTTC. The entire variable domain, with the rest obtained from reference TRBV5-6 and TRBJ2-5, is as follows: DAGVTQSPTHLIKTRGQQVTLRCSPKSGHDTVSWYQQALGQGPQFIFQYYEEEERQRGNFPDRFSGHQFPNYSSELNVNALLLGDSALYLCASSWPGQQFQETQYFGPGTRLLVL.

The chain employs TRBV6-1 and TRBJ1-2, with D perhaps TRBD1 (6 bases). The CDR3 runs to 13 residues. Trimming stripped 3 bases from V and 4 bases from J, with 9 bases between. Germline V gene sequence: CDR1 MNHNS, CDR2 SASEGT. Here the CDR3 DNA reads TGTGCCAGCAGTGACCAGGGGATCTATGGCTACACCTTC. Residues: CASSDQGIYGYTF.